This passage covers 13 T cell receptor beta chains from one sample sequenced in a study of human T cells and chemical hapten exposure. TCRdb itself ran the RACE reads through MiXCR, one entry per CDR3 protein. The repertoire holds some 71,000 distinct CDR3 sequences, with roughly 10% as singletons. Time point in this sample: patch test 3, about 24 weeks after DPC sensitization. Treatment defined: therapeutic diphenylcyclopropenone sensitization with weekly scalp DPC. The sample was whole blood, taken in connection with sensitization to the hapten diphenylcyclopropenone (DPC). These receptors were obtained from a woman aged 50 to 60 with alopecia areata. Some clones in this sample may be carry-over from other donors' samples.

For this clonotype: A much more abundant neighbour one base away suggests this may be a read error. V and J are TRBV7-2 and TRBJ2-7; possibly TRBD2 for D (7 bases). Trimming shortened V by 6 bases and J by 6 bases, and 18 bases separated the two germline ends. CDR3 size: 14 residues. CDR1 SGHTA and CDR2 FQGNSA come from the germline V gene. The CDR3 DNA follows: TGTGCCAGCAGGGGAGGGGGTACCGGAGGCGAGCAGTACTTC. Residues: CASRGGGTGGEQYF.

The V and J genes are TRBV3-2 and TRBJ2-5; the table gives TRBD2 as D, unverified against the DNA. TRBV3-2 is tagged as a pseudogene. CDR3 length equals 23 residues. CDR3 region: CASSRGYFRLVAGGRKYQETQYF. CDR3 coding DNA: TGTGCCAGCAGCCGTGGGTATTTTAGGTTGGTAGCGGGGGGCCGCAAATATCAAGAGACCCAGTACTTC.

This clonotype was observed many times. The rearrangement uses TRBV6-2 or TRBV6-3 and TRBJ2-7, with 9 bases fitting TRBD1. The V segment lost 4 bases and the J segment 3 bases; nucleotides outside the gene matches: 7. This CDR3 region has 15 residues. The germline CDR1 and CDR2 sequences are MNHEY and SVGEGT. CDR3 amino acids: CASSSTGTGNYEQYF. Written as DNA, the CDR3 is TGTGCCAGCAGTTCAACCGGGACAGGGAACTACGAGCAGTACTTC.

For this clonotype: The junction departs from germline at one end; a sequencing error may be responsible. The chain recombines TRBV12-3 or TRBV12-4 with TRBJ2-2, with D hard to call. This CDR3 comprises 11 residues. The CDR3 here is CASSSHTVRLF. DNA of the CDR3: TGTGCCAGCAGTTCCCACACGGTGCGGCTTTTT.

This clonotype has ten or more counts. The J gene is TRBJ2-5, the V gene TRBV7-8, with 7 bases matching TRBD1. V lost 0 bases and J lost 1; bases outside the gene matches: 5. CDR1 and CDR2 (germline): SGHVS, FQNEAQ. The CDR3 covers 16 residues. CDR3 coding DNA: TGTGCCAGCAGCTTAGCGGGACAGTCAGCCCAAGAGACCCAGTACTTC. This gives the protein CASSLAGQSAQETQYF.

This clonotype appeared many times. The genes are TRBV12-3 or TRBV12-4 and TRBJ2-1; possibly TRBD2 for D (6 bases). The CDR3 sequence is 15 residues long. The germline V and J ends were trimmed by 1 base and 5 bases, with 12 bases remaining between them. CDR3 DNA: TGTGCCAGCAGTTTAGGTCTAGCGCCACACAATGAGCAGTTCTTC. It specifies CASSLGLAPHNEQFF.

This clonotype was counted at least ten times. The chain employs TRBV6-2 or TRBV6-3 and TRBJ1-3; D is unresolved. Trimming left V 6 bases short and J 7 bases short, with 16 bases between. The CDR3 loop spans 14 amino acids. CDR1 MNHEY and CDR2 SVGEGT come from the germline V gene. The chain's CDR3 is CASSTGQTRNTIYF. In DNA, the CDR3 is TGTGCCAGCAGCACGGGTCAAACGCGGAACACCATATATTTT.

The sample holds a few counts of this clonotype. V and J are TRBV11-2 and TRBJ2-5; 7 bases are a match to TRBD2. Trimming at V came to 1 base and at J to 1 base, leaving 15 bases not matched to a gene. The length of the CDR3 is 19 residues. Looked up from germline, CDR1 is SGHAT and CDR2 is FQNNGV. This chain's CDR3 is CASSLGGVSSGALQETQYF. CDR3 coding DNA: TGTGCCAGCAGCTTAGGCGGGGTTTCGAGCGGGGCCCTCCAAGAGACCCAGTACTTC.

This clonotype has at least ten counts. DNA for the CDR3: TGTGCCATCCAGGGGAGCACAGATACGCAGTATTTT. It encodes CAIQGSTDTQYF. V usage is TRBV10-3 and J usage is TRBJ2-3; weak D call: TRBD1 (6 bases). V was clipped by 8 bases and J by 0 bases, with 6 bases between them. This CDR3 has 12 amino acids. CDR1 and CDR2 from the germline V gene are ENHRY and SYGVKD.

This clonotype was seen many times. The V gene is TRBV3-1, the J gene TRBJ2-1; no clear D. The germline V and J ends were trimmed by 1 base and 8 bases, with 9 bases remaining between them. CDR3 length: 13 residues. Per the germline V gene, CDR1 is LGHDT and CDR2 is YNNKEL (reference sequence). CDR3 nucleotide sequence: TGTGCCAGCAGCCAAGTCCCCAGCGATGAGCAGTTCTTC. Protein: CASSQVPSDEQFF.

This sequence joins TRBV27 and TRBJ2-7; D is perhaps TRBD2 (5 bases). Between the trimmed V and J ends, which lost 9 bases and 0 bases, there was a span of 12 bases. Germline V lookup: CDR1 MNHEY, CDR2 SMNVEV (reference sequence). This CDR3 comprises 13 residues. CDR3 amino acids: CASSSLPSYEQYF. DNA of the CDR3: TGTGCCAGTTCTAGCCTACCCTCCTACGAGCAGTACTTC.

The chain is built from TRBV6-5 and TRBJ2-1; D possibly corresponds to TRBD1 (6 bases). Trimming stripped 7 bases from V and 8 bases from J, with 18 bases between. CDR1 and CDR2 (germline): MNHEY, SVGAGI. This CDR3 spans 14 amino acids. CDR3 sequence reads: CASNPGQGSDEQFF. The DNA of the CDR3 is TGTGCCAGCAACCCGGGGCAGGGGAGCGATGAGCAGTTCTTC.

The chain joins TRBV3-1 to TRBJ1-1, with a possible D match to TRBD1 (5 bases). The germline CDR1 and CDR2 sequences are LGHDT and YNNKEL (reference sequence). V was clipped by 4 bases and J by 2 bases, with 8 bases between them. CDR3 length: 13 residues. The CDR3 sequence is CASSRGTNTEAFF. DNA of the CDR3: TGTGCCAGCAGCCGGGGGACCAACACTGAAGCTTTCTTT. Full variable domain (rest looked up from reference TRBV3-1 and TRBJ1-1): DTAVSQTPKYLVTQMGNDKSIKCEQNLGHDTMYWYKQDSKKFLKIMFSYNNKELIINETVPNRFSPKSPDKAHLNLHINSLELGDSAVYFCASSRGTNTEAFFGQGTRLTVV.